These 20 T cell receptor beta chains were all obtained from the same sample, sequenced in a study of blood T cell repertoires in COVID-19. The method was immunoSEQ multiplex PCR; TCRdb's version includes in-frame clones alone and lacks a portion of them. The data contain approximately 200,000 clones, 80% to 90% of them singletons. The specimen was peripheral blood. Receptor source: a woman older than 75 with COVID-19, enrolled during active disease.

CDR3 sequence (DNA): TGTGCCAGTAGTGCGACCGGGACATCACACGAGCAGTTCTTC. This gives the protein CASSATGTSHEQFF. The chain combines TRBV19 with TRBJ2-1; TRBD1 is a possible D gene (6 bases). Trimming shortened V by 5 bases and J by 10 bases, and 18 bases separated the two germline ends. The germline V gene encodes CDR1 LNHDA and CDR2 SQIVND (reference sequence). This CDR3 contains 14 residues.

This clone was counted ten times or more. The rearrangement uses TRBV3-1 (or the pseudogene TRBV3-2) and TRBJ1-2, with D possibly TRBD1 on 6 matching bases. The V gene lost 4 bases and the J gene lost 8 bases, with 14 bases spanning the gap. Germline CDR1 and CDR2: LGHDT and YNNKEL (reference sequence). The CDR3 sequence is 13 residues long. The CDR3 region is CASSPRQEAGYTF. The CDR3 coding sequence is TGTGCCAGCAGCCCGAGACAGGAGGCCGGCTACACCTTC.

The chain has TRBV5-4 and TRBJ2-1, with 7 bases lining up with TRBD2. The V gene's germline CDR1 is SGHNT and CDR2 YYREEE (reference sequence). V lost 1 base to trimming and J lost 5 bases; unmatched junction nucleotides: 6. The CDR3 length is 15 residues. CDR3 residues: CASSLPERGNNEQFF. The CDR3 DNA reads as TGTGCCAGCAGCTTGCCAGAGCGGGGCAACAATGAGCAGTTCTTC.

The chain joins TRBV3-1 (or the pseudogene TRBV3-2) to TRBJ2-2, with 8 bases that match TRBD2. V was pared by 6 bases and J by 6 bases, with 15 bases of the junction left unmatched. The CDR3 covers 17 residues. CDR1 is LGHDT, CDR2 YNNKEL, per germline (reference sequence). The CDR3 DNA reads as TGTGCCAGCAGTCCCTCGGGGGGGGGAATCGTGCCCGGGGAGCTGTTTTTT. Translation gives CASSPSGGGIVPGELFF.

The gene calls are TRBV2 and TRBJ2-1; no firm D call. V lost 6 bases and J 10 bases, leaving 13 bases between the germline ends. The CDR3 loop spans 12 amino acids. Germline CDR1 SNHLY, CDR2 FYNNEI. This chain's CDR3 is CASRITLEEQFF. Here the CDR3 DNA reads TGTGCCAGCAGGATAACGCTCGAGGAGCAGTTCTTC.

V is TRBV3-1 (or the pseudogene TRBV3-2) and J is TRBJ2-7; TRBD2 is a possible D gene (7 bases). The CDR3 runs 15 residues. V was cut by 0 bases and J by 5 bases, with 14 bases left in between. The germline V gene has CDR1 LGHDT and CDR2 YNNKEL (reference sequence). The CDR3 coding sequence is TGTGCCAGCAGCCAAGATGGGGGGGGCATCCACGAGCAGTACTTC. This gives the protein CASSQDGGGIHEQYF.

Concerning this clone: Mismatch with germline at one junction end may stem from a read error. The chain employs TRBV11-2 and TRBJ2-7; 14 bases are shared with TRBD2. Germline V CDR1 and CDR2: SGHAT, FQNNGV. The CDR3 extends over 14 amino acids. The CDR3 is CASSFSGGLAGVVF. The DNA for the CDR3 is TGTGCCAGCAGCTTCAGTGGGGGACTAGCGGGAGTGGTGTTC.

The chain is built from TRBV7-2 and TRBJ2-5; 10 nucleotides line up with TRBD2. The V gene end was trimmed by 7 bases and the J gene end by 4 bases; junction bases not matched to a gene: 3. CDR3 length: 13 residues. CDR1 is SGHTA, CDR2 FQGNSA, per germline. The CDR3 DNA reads TGTGCCAGCACCTCTAGCGGGAGAGAGACCCAGTACTTC. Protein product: CASTSSGRETQYF.

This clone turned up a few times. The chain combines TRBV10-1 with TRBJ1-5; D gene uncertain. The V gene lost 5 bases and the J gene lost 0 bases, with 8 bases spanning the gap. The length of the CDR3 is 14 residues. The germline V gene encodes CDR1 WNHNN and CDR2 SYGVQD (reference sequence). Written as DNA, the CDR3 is TGCGCCAGCAGTATCAGGTTTAGCAATCAGCCCCAGCATTTT. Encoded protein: CASSIRFSNQPQHF.

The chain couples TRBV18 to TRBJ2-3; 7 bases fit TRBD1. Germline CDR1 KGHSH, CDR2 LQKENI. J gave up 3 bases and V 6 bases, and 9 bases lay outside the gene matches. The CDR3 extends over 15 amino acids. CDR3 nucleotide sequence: TGTGCCAGCTCCGCGCGACAGGGTTCTACAGATACGCAGTATTTT. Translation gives CASSARQGSTDTQYF. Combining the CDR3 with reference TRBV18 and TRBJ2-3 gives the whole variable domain NAGVMQNPRHLVRRRGQEARLRCSPMKGHSHVYWYRQLPEEGLKFMVYLQKENIIDESGMPKERFSAEFPKEGPSILRIQQVVRGDSAAYFCASSARQGSTDTQYFGPGTRLTVL.

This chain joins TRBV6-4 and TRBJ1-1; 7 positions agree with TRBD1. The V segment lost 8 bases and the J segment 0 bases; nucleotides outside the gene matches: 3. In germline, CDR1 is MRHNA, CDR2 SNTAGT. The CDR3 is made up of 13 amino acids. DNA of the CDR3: TGTGCCAGCCGGGACAGAGTGAACACTGAAGCTTTCTTT. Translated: CASRDRVNTEAFF.

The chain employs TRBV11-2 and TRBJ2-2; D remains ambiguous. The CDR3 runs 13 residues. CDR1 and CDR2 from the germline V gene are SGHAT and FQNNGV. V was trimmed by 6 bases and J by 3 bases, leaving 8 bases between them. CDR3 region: CASRNGYTGELFF. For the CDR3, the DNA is TGTGCCAGCAGGAACGGTTACACCGGGGAGCTGTTTTTT.

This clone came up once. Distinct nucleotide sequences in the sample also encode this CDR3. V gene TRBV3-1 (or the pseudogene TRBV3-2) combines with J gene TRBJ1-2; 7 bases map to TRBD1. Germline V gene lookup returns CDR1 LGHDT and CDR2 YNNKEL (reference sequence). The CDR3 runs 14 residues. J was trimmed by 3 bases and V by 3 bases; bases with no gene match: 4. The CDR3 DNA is TGTGCCAGCAGCCAGAGGGACAGCGACTATGGCTACACCTTC. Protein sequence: CASSQRDSDYGYTF.

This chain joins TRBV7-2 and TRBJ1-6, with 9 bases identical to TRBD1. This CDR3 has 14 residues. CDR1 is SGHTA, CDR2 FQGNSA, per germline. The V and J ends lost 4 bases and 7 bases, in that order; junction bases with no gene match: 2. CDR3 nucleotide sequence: TGTGCCAGCAGCTGGACAGGGGCAAATTCACCCCTCCACTTT. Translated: CASSWTGANSPLHF.

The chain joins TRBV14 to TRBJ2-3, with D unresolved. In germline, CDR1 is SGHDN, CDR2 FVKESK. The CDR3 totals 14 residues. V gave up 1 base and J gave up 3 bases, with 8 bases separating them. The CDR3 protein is CASSQALYTDTQYF. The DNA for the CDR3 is TGTGCCAGCAGCCAAGCCCTATATACAGATACGCAGTATTTT.

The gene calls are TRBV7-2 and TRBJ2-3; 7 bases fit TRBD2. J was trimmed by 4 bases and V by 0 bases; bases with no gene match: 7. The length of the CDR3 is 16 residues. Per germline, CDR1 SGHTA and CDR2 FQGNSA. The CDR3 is CASSLAPAGAADTQYF. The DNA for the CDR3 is TGTGCCAGCAGCTTAGCTCCTGCGGGAGCGGCAGATACGCAGTATTTT. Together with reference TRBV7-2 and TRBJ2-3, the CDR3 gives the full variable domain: GAGVSQSPSNKVTEKGKDVELRCDPISGHTALYWYRQSLGQGLEFLIYFQGNSAPDKSGLPSDRFSAERTGGSVSTLTIQRTQQEDSAVYLCASSLAPAGAADTQYFGPGTRLTVL.

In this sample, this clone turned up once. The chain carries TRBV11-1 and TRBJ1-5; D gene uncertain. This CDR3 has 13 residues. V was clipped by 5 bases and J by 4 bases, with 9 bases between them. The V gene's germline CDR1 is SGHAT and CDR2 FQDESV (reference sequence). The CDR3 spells CASSPDRNQPQHF. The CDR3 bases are TGTGCCAGCAGCCCCGATAGAAATCAGCCCCAGCATTTT.

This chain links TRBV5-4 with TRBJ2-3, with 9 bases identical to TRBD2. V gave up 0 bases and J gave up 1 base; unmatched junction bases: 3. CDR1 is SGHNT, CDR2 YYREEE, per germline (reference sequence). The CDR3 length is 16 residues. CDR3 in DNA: TGTGCCAGCAGCTTGGATCCTAGCGGGGGCACAGATACGCAGTATTTT. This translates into CASSLDPSGGTDTQYF.

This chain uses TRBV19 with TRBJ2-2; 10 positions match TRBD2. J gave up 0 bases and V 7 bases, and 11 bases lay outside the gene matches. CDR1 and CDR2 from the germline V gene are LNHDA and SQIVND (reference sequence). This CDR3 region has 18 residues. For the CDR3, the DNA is TGTGCCAGTACTAAGACTAGCGGGCGCCTATCGAACACCGGGGAGCTGTTTTTT. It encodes CASTKTSGRLSNTGELFF.

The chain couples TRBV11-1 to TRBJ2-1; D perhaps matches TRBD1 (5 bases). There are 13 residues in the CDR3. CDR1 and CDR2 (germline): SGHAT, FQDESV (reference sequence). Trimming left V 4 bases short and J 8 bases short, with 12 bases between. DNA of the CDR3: TGTGCCAGCAGCTCCCCCGACAGCGATGAGCAGTTCTTC. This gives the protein CASSSPDSDEQFF.